These T cell receptor beta chains were read from a single sample in a study of CD8+ T cells in alopecia areata. Clones were sequenced by immunoSEQ multiplex PCR, and TCRdb holds only the in-frame ones, with some missing. The repertoire holds 7,500 to 8,500 clones, roughly 55% seen once, with under 15% in the top ten. Sequences were derived from skin, sampled at week 0. The receptor set was obtained from a human donor with alopecia areata. The CDR3 runs from the conserved cysteine through the conserved F or W. The D gene is left open where the match is weak. Clone size is shown for a subset of rows, as once, few, many or a class of expanded clone.

. TRBJ2-5 . TRBV15 TGTGCCACCAGCAGAGATCGCTGGAAAGAGACCCAGTACTTC CATSRDRWKETQYF
TRBD1 TRBJ2-3 . TRBV18 TGTGCCAGCTCACCTGGACAGGTTGGCGCAGATACGCAGTATTTT CASSPGQVGADTQYF
TRBD2 TRBJ2-1 . TRBV10-3 TGTGCCATCAGTGGTTCTAGCGGGATTTCCCACAATGAGCAGTTCTTC CAISGSSGISHNEQFF
TRBD1 TRBJ2-7 . TRBV5-5 TGTGCCAGCAGTTTACAGGGGTACGAGCAGTACTTC CASSLQGYEQYF
. TRBJ1-1 . TRBV2 TGTGCCAGCATAATCCAGGGGAACACTGAAGCTTTCTTT CASIIQGNTEAFF
TRBD1 TRBJ2-7 . TRBV7-9 TGTGCCGGGAAGGGGGCTGGCGAGCAGTACTTC CAGKGAGEQYF
TRBD1 TRBJ1-4 . TRBV9 TGTGCCAGCAGCGCCAACACGACAGGGCTTAATGAAAAACTGTTTTTT CASSANTTGLNEKLFF
TRBD1 TRBJ1-4 . TRBV6-1 TGTGCCAGCAGTCCGGGACAGGGCCGAGGCGAAAAACTGTTTTTT CASSPGQGRGEKLFF
. TRBJ2-3 . TRBV7-9 TGTGCCAGCAGCTTAGACCTAGCCGCCACAGATACGCAGTATTTT CASSLDLAATDTQYF
TRBD2 TRBJ2-3 . TRBV4-2 TGTGCCAGCAGCCAACTGACTAGCGGGAGGGGCACGCAGTATTTT CASSQLTSGRGTQYF
. TRBJ1-2 once TRBV27 TGTGCCAGCAGTATGGACCTAACCTATGGCTACACCTTC CASSMDLTYGYTF
. TRBJ2-1 few TRBV27 TGTGCCAGCGGAGGCGCCTACAATGAGCAGTTCTTC CASGGAYNEQFF
. TRBJ1-4 . TRBV5-5 TGTGCCAGCAGCCCAGCGGGTGCTGAAAAACTGTTTTTT CASSPAGAEKLFF
TRBD1 TRBJ1-2 . TRBV5-1 TGCGCCAGCAGCCCCCAGGGGGCCGGGGAACCCGACACCTTC CASSPQGAGEPDTF
. TRBJ1-5 . TRBV6-1 TGTGCCAGCAGTGAAGACGGTCTAAGCAATCAGCCCCAGCATTTT CASSEDGLSNQPQHF
TRBD1 TRBJ1-5 . TRBV4-1 TGCGCCAGCAGCCAGGCCGACAGGGTATCTCAGCCCCAGCATTTT CASSQADRVSQPQHF
. TRBJ1-5 few TRBV6-1 TGTGCCAGCAGTGTACAGGGAGGTCAGCCCCAGCATTTT CASSVQGGQPQHF
TRBD2 TRBJ2-1 few TRBV28 TGTGCCAGCAGCCGGGGGGTTAGCGGGAGGAATGAGCAGTTCTTC CASSRGVSGRNEQFF
TRBD2 TRBJ2-3 . TRBV7-6 TGTGCCAGCAGCTCGAGACTAGCGAGTGGCACAGATACGCAGTATTTT CASSSRLASGTDTQYF
. TRBJ2-3 once TRBV20-1 TGCAGTGCTCAAAGAGATACGCAGTATTTT CSAQRDTQYF
TRBD2 TRBJ2-3 few TRBV7-9 TGTGCCAGCAGCTTTGGAGTAGCGGGAAGCACAGATACGCAGTATTTT CASSFGVAGSTDTQYF
. TRBJ1-2 . TRBV7-9 TGTGCCAGCAGTTCGCAGGGATCCTGGTATGGCTACACCTTC CASSSQGSWYGYTF
TRBD1 TRBJ1-1 . TRBV4-1 TGCGCCAGCAGTCAAGGACAGGGGGCACGGGACACTGAAGCTTTCTTT CASSQGQGARDTEAFF
. TRBJ2-7 . TRBV11-3 TGTGCCAGCAGCTTAGAGTTGCGGTCCTTCGAGCAGTACTTC CASSLELRSFEQYF
. TRBJ1-3 . TRBV6-5 TGTGCCAGCGGGCAGACAGTCTCTGGAAACACCATATATTTT CASGQTVSGNTIYF
. TRBJ2-5 . TRBV5-1 TGCGCCAGCAGCTTGTATGGGGCGACCCAAGAGACCCAGTACTTC CASSLYGATQETQYF
. TRBJ2-1 few TRBV5-1 TGCGCCAGCAGCAAGGACGGGTACAATGAGCAGTTCTTC CASSKDGYNEQFF
TRBD1 TRBJ2-7 . TRBV6-5 TGTGCCAGCAGTTACGAGGACAGGGGAAGTTGTGAGCAGTACTTC CASSYEDRGSCEQYF
. TRBJ2-6 few TRBV7-2 TGTGCCAGCAGCTTATCACTGGGGCCGCCCTCTGGGGCCAACGTCCTGACTTTC CASSLSLGPPSGANVLTF
. TRBJ2-5 . TRBV7-8 TGTGCCAGCAGCTTACCCAGGCAAGAGACCCAGTACTTC CASSLPRQETQYF
. TRBJ2-3 . TRBV27 TGTGCCAGCAGTTATTTAGGGGCTGGGCCAGATACGCAGTATTTT CASSYLGAGPDTQYF
. TRBJ2-4 . TRBV7-9 TGTGCCAGCAGCTTAGCTCAGCCTAGGATTCAGTACTTC CASSLAQPRIQYF
. TRBJ1-2 . TRBV27 TGTGCCAGCAGCCCTAGACAGTATTCTAGATATGGCTACACCTTC CASSPRQYSRYGYTF
. TRBJ2-7 . TRBV4-1 TGCGCCAGCAGCCAAGATGGTGAAGAGCCCTACGAGCAGTACTTC CASSQDGEEPYEQYF
. TRBJ2-5 few TRBV29-1 TGCAGCGTTGAATCTCCCAGAGAAGAGACCCAGTACTTC CSVESPREETQYF
TRBD2 TRBJ2-1 . TRBV7-3 TGTGCCAGCAGCTTTGCGGGAGGCCCCCCGAATGAGCAGTTCTTC CASSFAGGPPNEQFF
. TRBJ2-1 . TRBV2 TGTGCCAGCAGTGAAGTCTCCAATGAGCAGTTCTTC CASSEVSNEQFF
. TRBJ2-4 few TRBV7-9 TGTGCCAGCAGCTTAGTAGACAGGGAGGCCTCTATTCAGTACTTC CASSLVDREASIQYF